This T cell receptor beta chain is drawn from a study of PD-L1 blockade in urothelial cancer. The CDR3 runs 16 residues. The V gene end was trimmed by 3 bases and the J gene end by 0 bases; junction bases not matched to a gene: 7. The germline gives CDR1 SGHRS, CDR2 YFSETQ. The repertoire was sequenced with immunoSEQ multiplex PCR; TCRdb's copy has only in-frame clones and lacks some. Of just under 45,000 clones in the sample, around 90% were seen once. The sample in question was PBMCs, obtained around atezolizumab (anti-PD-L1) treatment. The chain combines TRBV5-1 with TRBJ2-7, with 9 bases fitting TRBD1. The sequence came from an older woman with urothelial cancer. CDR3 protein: CASSSYRDRDSYEQYF. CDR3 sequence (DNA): TGCGCCAGCAGCTCATACCGGGACAGGGACTCCTACGAGCAGTACTTC. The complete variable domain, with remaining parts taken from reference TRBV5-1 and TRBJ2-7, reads KAGVTQTPRYLIKTRGQQVTLSCSPISGHRSVSWYQQTPGQGLQFLFEYFSETQRNKGNFPGRFSGRQFSNSRSEMNVSTLELGDSALYLCASSSYRDRDSYEQYFGPGTRLTVT.